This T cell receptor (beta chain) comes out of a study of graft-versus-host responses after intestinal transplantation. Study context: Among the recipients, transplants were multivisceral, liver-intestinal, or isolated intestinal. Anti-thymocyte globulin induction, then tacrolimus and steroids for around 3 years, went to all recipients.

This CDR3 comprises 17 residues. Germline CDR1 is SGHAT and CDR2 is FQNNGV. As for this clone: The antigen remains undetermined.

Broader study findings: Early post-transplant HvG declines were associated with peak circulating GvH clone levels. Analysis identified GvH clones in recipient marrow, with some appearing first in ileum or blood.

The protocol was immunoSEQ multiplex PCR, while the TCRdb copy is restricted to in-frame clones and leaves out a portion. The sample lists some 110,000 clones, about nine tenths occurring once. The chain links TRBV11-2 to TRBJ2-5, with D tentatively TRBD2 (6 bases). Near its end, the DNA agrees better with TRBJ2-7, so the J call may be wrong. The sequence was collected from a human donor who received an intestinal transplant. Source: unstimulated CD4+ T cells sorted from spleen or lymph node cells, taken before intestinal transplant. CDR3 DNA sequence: TGTGCCAGCAGCCAAAAGAACGGGGGTAAATGGGACTACGAGCAGTACTTC. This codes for CASSQKNGGKWDYEQYF.